This T cell receptor beta chain originates from a study of blood T cell repertoires in COVID-19 (dated by TCRdb to between 2020 and 2021). Context from the whole study: Collaborator samples came from the United States, Italy and Spain and covered acute and convalescent phases of COVID-19. The prospective study material was composed of cDNA or gDNA derived from T cells, B-cell-depleted T cells, or PBMCs. Deeply sampled blood TCRbeta repertoires from subjects exposed to, actively infected with, or recovered from COVID-19 were included in the dataset. The repertoires were released in a freely available public database meant as a resource for research on the immune response to SARS-CoV-2. The samples were drawn from the first 160 participants of the ongoing ImmuneRACE study and from 950 to 1,500 subjects provided by 6 global collaborators. A de-identified subject ID, COVID-19 status, age in years and sex were almost always included in the sample metadata. Where available, HLA class I and class II types were taken from metadata supplied by the sample provider and were not determined by assay-based typing. Overall study results and their limits: Clinical and demographic metadata were provided uncurated, with the amount varying by source and participant.

The trim is 3 bases for V and 0 bases for J, with a gap of 7 bases between the germline ends. Based on the germline V gene, the CDR1 and CDR2 sequences are SGHRS and YFSETQ. CDR3 length: 14 amino acids, cysteine to phenylalanine. The CDR3 DNA has 42 bases and is translated from base 1. The immunoSEQ Assay, a bias-controlled multiplex PCR, was used to amplify TCRbeta CDR3 regions from genomic DNA. On the study's bioinformatics: The number of nucleated cells in each sample was estimated from the amplification of reference gene primers within the assay. To quantify the absolute abundance of each unique TCRbeta CDR3 rearrangement, sequence reads were collapsed and filtered. Productive Simpson clonality was computed per sample as the square root of Simpson's diversity index over productive rearrangements. Not all clones reach the TCRdb copy of this immuneACCESS table, which keeps in-frame sequences only. Checked studies attribute under half of the gap to unresolved V genes and leave the rest unexplained. V, J and clone size are those of that table, while D and trimming were read from the DNA. The sample table records about 50,000 clones; approximately 89% of these occur just once. The ten largest clones represent 15% to 20% of the sample.

About this clone: It lacks a known antigen. Per-nucleotide qualities are absent, and no much larger clonotype sits a single base away.

Collaborating institutions collected whole blood in K2EDTA tubes following their own protocols. For TCRbeta analysis, collaborators shipped samples as frozen whole blood, isolated PBMCs, or DNA extracted from either of those sample types. The specimen was peripheral blood. Recombination linked TRBV5-1 to TRBJ1-3, with the D segment identity uncertain. This TCR came from a man in his sixties with active or convalescent COVID-19. In nucleotides, the sequence is TGCGCCAGCAGCTCAGACACCTCTGGAAACACCATATATTTT. The encoded protein is CASSSDTSGNTIYF. The full variable domain, completed from the reference TRBV5-1 and TRBJ1-3 proteins outside the CDR3, reads KAGVTQTPRYLIKTRGQQVTLSCSPISGHRSVSWYQQTPGQGLQFLFEYFSETQRNKGNFPGRFSGRQFSNSRSEMNVSTLELGDSALYLCASSSDTSGNTIYFGEGSWLTVV.